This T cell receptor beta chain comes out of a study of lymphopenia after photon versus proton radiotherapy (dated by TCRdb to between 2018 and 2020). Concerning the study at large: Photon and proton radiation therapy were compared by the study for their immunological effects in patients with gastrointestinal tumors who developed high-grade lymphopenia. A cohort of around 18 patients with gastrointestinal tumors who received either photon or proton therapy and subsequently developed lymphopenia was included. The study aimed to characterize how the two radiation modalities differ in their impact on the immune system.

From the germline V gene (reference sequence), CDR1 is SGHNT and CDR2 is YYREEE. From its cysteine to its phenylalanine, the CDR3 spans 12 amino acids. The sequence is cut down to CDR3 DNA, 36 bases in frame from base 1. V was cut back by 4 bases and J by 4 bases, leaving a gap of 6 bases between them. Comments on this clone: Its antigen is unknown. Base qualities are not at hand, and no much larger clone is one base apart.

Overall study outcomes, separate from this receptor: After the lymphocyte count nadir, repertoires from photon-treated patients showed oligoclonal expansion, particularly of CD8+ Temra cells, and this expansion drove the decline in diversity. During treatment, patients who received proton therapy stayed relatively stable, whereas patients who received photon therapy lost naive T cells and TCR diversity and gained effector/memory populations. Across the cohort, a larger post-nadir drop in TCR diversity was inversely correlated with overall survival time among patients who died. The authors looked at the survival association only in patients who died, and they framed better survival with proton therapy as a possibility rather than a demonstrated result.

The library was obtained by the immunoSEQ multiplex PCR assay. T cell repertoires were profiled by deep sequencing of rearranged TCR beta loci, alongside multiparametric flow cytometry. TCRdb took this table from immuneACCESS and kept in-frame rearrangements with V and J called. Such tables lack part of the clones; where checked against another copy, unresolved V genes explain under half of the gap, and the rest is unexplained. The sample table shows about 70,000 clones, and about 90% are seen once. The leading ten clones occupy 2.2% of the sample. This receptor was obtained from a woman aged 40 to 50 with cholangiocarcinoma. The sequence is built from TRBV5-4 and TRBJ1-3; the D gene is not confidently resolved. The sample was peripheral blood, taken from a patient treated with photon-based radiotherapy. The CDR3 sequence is CASSDIGNTIYF. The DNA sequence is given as TGTGCCAGCAGCGATATCGGAAACACCATATATTTT. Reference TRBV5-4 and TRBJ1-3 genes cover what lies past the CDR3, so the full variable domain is ETGVTQSPTHLIKTRGQQVTLRCSSQSGHNTVSWYQQALGQGPQFIFQYYREEENGRGNFPPRFSGLQFPNYSSELNVNALELDDSALYLCASSDIGNTIYFGEGSWLTVV.